Sequencing of this TCR beta chain was carried out in a study of beta chain features in type 1 diabetes. This clone was seen more than once but under ten times. The antigen is undetermined. General study results and limits: Naive, central memory and Treg TCRB repertoires appeared more alike in patients than in healthy donors. Moderate yet significant TCRB CDR3 shortening was seen in Type 1 diabetes patients in all four CD4+ subsets. In type 1 diabetes patients, VDJ junctions had fewer insertions; deletions at these junctions were more frequent.

Every bit of the isolated RNA underwent reverse transcription, so sequencing read expressed TCRB transcripts. There were about 3.57 million reads on average in the naive, central memory and regulatory T cell samples. The repertoire was sequenced with immunoSEQ multiplex PCR; TCRdb's copy has only in-frame clones and lacks some. The profile covers about 370,000 clones, with around 9.6% appearing a single time and less than 0.65% taken by the ten largest. The TCR comes from a man in his thirties or forties with type 1 diabetes. The sample taken for sequencing was central memory CD4+ T cells from blood.

CDR3 region: CASSLGGASYNEQFF. The CDR3 DNA follows: TGTGCCAGCAGCTTAGGAGGGGCCTCCTACAATGAGCAGTTCTTC. The genes are TRBV7-3 and TRBJ2-1; possibly TRBD2 for D (6 bases). Germline CDR1 SGHTA, CDR2 FQGTGA. Trimming stripped 2 bases from V and 0 bases from J, with 8 bases between. The CDR3 contains 15 residues.